Ten or more counts support the clone carrying this TCR beta chain. As yet, its antigen is unknown. The record originates from a study of T cells in Graves' hyperthyroidism and ophthalmopathy. Notes on the study in general: Model output signaled ophthalmopathy a median approximately 6 months ahead of onset. The majority of expanded thyroid clonotypes above 0.001 also appeared in blood.

In the ophthalmopathy cohort, Clinical Activity Score was at least 3, NOSPECS grade at least 4, and duration under 3 months. Diagnosis rested on symptoms, serum thyroxine and TRAb, thyroid ultrasound, and orbital computed tomography. Amplification yielded TCR beta CDR3 regions, with RNA transcripts as the source. RT-PCR in the first round (using the HTBI primer set) targeted the TCR CDR3. TCRdb independently ran MiXCR on the multiplex PCR reads; one entry per CDR3 protein. This sample has 300,000 to 450,000 distinct CDR3 sequences, with more than 14% found just once. The V gene lost 3 bases and the J gene lost 4 bases, with 16 bases spanning the gap. The CDR3 contains 15 residues.

The sample was blood. This TCR derives from a woman aged 25 to 39 with Graves' ophthalmopathy. The genes are TRBV12-3 or TRBV12-4 and TRBJ2-7; D might be TRBD1 (5 bases). The CDR3 here is CASSFTGPRTYEQYF. The CDR3 DNA follows: TGTGCCAGCAGTTTCACAGGCCCCCGAACGTACGAGCAGTACTTC.